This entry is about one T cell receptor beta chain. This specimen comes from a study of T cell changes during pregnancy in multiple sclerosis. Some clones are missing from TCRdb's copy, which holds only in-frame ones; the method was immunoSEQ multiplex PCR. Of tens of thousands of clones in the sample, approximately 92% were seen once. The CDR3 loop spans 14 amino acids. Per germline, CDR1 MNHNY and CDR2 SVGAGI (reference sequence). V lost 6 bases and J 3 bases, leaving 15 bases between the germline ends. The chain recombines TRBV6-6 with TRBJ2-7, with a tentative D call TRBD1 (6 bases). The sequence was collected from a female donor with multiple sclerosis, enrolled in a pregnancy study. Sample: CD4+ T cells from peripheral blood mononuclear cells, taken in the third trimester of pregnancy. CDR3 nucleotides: TGTGCCAGCAGCCCACCACCAGGGGACTACGAGCAGTACTTC. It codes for CASSPPPGDYEQYF.